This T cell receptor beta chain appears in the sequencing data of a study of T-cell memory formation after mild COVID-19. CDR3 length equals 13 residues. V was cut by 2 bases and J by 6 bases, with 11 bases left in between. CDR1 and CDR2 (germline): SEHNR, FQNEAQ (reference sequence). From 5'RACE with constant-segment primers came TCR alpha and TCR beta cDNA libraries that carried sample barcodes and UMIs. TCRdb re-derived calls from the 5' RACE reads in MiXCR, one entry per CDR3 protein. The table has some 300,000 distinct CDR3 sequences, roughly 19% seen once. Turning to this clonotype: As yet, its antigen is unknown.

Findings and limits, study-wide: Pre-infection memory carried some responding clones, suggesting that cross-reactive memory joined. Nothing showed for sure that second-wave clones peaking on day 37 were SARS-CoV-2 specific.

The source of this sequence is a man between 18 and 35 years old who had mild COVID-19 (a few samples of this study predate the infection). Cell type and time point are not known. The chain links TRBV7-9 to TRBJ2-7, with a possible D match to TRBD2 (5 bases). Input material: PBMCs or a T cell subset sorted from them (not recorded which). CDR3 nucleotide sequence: TGTGCCAGCAGCTTATTGTTGGGGAGCGAGCAGTACGTC. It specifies CASSLLLGSEQYV.